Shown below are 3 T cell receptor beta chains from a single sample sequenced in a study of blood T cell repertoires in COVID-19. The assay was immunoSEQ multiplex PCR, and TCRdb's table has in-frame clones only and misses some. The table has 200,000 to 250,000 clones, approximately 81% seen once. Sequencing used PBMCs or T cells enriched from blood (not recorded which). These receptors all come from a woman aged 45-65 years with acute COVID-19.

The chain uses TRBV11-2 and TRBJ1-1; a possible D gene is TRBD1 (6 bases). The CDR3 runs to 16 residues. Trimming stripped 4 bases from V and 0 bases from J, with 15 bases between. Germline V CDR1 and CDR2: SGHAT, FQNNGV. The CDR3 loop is CASSSGRGVMNTEAFF. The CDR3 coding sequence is TGTGCCAGCAGCTCAGGCAGGGGCGTCATGAACACTGAAGCTTTCTTT.

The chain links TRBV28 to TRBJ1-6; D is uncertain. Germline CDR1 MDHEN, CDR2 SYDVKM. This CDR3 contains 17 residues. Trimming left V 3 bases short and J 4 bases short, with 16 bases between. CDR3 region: CASSFFHTPSYNSPLHF. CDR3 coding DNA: TGTGCCAGCAGTTTCTTCCACACACCCTCATATAATTCACCCCTCCACTTT. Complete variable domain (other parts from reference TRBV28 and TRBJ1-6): DVKVTQSSRYLVKRTGEKVFLECVQDMDHENMFWYRQDPGLGLRLIYFSYDVKMKEKGDIPEGYSVSREKKERFSLILESASTNQTSMYLCASSFFHTPSYNSPLHFGNGTRLTVT.

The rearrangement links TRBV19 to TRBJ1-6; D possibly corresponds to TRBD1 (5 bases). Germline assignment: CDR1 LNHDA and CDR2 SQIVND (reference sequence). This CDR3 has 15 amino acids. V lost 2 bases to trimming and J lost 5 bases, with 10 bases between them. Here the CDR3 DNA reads TGTGCCAGTAGTATACTACAGGAGAATAATTCACCCCTCCACTTT. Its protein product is CASSILQENNSPLHF.